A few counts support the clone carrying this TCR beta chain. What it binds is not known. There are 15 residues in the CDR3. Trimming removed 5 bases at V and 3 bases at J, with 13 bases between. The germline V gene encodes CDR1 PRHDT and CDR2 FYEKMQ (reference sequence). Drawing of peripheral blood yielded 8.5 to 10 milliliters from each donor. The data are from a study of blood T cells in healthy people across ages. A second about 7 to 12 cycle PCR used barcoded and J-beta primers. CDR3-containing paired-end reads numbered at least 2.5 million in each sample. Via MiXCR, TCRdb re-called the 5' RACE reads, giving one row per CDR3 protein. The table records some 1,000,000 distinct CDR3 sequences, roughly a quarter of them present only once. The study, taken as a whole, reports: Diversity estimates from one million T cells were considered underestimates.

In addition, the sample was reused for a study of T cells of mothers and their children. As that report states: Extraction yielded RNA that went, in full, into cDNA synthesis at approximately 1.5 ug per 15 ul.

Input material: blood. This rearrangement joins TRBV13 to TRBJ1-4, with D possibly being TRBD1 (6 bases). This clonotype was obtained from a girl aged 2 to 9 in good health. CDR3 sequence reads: CASSPHREPNEKLFF. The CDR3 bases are TGTGCCAGCAGCCCACACAGGGAACCTAATGAAAAACTGTTTTTT.